The 4 T cell receptor beta chains given below trace back to one sample, sequenced in a study of control samples from healthy donors and cancer patients. Sequencing used immunoSEQ multiplex PCR; TCRdb keeps in-frame clones, though not all of them. The sample carries approximately 44,000 clones, roughly 77% recorded once. The sequencing input was formalin-fixed, paraffin-embedded tissue. Receptor source: a male donor with melanoma.

This clone has a handful of counts. This chain uses TRBV3-1 (or the pseudogene TRBV3-2) with TRBJ2-3; 13 bases line up with TRBD2. This CDR3 region has 17 residues. V gave up 4 bases and J gave up 2 bases; unmatched junction bases: 6. CDR1 and CDR2 from the germline V gene are LGHDT and YNNKEL (reference sequence). CDR3 sequence reads: CASSLSGLAGVTDTQYF. Written as DNA, the CDR3 is TGTGCCAGCAGCCTGAGCGGACTAGCGGGAGTCACAGATACGCAGTATTTT.

V usage is TRBV14 and J usage is TRBJ1-3, with a possible D match to TRBD1 (5 bases). This CDR3 has 16 residues. Trimming pared 4 bases from V and 0 bases from J, leaving 13 bases between. CDR1 is SGHDN and CDR2 is FVKESK in the germline V gene. CDR3 protein: CASSPLGPSSGNTIYF. The DNA for the CDR3 is TGTGCCAGCAGCCCCCTGGGACCGAGCTCTGGAAACACCATATATTTT. Variable domain in full (rest from reference TRBV14 and TRBJ1-3): EAGVTQFPSHSVIEKGQTVTLRCDPISGHDNLYWYRRVMGKEIKFLLHFVKESKQDESGMPNNRFLAERTGGTYSTLKVQPAELEDSGVYFCASSPLGPSSGNTIYFGEGSWLTVV.

Here the CDR3 reads CASSNLWENQPQHF. DNA for the CDR3: TGTGCCAGCAGTAACTTATGGGAGAATCAGCCCCAGCATTTT. The rearrangement links TRBV27 to TRBJ1-5; D remains unclear. The V end lost 5 bases, the J end lost 4 bases, and 12 bases lay between the germline ends. The CDR3 has 14 residues. Per germline, CDR1 MNHEY and CDR2 SMNVEV (reference sequence).

This sequence joins TRBV5-1 and TRBJ1-4; 7 bases match TRBD1. V shed 0 bases, J shed 4 bases, and the junction held 6 bases outside the gene matches. This CDR3 has 16 amino acids. CDR1 and CDR2 (germline): SGHRS, YFSETQ. CDR3 bases: TGCGCCAGCAGCTTGGCGGGGGGACAGAGTAATGAAAAACTGTTTTTT. Its protein is CASSLAGGQSNEKLFF. The complete variable domain, with remaining parts taken from reference TRBV5-1 and TRBJ1-4, reads KAGVTQTPRYLIKTRGQQVTLSCSPISGHRSVSWYQQTPGQGLQFLFEYFSETQRNKGNFPGRFSGRQFSNSRSEMNVSTLELGDSALYLCASSLAGGQSNEKLFFGSGTQLSVL.